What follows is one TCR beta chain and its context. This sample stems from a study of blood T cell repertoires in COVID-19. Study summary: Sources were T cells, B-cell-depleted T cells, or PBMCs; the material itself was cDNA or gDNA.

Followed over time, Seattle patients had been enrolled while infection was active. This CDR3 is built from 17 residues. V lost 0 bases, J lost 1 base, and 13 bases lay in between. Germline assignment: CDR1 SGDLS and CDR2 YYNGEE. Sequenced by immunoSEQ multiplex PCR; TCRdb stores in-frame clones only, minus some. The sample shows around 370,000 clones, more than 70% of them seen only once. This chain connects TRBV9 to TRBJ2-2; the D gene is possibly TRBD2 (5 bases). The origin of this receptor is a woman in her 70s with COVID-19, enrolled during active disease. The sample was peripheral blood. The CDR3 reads CASSVVGAAQNTGELFF. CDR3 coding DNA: TGTGCCAGCAGCGTAGTTGGAGCGGCCCAGAACACCGGGGAGCTGTTTTTT.